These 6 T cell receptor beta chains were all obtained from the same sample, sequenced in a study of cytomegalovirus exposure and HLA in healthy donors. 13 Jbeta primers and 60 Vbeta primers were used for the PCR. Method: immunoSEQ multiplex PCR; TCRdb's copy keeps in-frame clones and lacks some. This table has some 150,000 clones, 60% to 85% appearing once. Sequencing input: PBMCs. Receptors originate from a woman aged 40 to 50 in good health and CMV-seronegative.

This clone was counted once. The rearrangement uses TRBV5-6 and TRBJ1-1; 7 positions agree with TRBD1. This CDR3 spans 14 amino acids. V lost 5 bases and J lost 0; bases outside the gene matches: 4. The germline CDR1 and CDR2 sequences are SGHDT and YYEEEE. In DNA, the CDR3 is TGTGCCAGCAGGTCCGGGACAGTGAACACTGAAGCTTTCTTT. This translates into CASRSGTVNTEAFF.

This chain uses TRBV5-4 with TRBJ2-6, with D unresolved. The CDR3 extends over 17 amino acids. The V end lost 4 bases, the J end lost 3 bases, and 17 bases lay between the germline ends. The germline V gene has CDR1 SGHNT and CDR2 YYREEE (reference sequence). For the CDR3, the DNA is TGTGCCAGCAGCCGCGAAATAAGTGACATTGGGGCCAACGTCCTGACTTTC. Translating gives CASSREISDIGANVLTF.

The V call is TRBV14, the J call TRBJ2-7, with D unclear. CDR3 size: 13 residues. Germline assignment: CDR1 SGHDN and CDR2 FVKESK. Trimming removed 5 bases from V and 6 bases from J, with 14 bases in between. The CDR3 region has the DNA TGTGCCAGCAGCGTCGTACGAGGTGGCGAGCAGTACTTC. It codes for CASSVVRGGEQYF. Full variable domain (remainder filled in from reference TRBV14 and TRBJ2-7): EAGVTQFPSHSVIEKGQTVTLRCDPISGHDNLYWYRRVMGKEIKFLLHFVKESKQDESGMPNNRFLAERTGGTYSTLKVQPAELEDSGVYFCASSVVRGGEQYFGPGTRLTVT.

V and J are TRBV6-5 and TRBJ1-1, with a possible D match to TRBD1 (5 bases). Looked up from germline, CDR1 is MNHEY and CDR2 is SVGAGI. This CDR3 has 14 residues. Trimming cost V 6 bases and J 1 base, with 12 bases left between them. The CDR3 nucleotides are TGTGCCAGCAGGGGACTTGGACAGAACACTGAAGCTTTCTTT. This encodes CASRGLGQNTEAFF.

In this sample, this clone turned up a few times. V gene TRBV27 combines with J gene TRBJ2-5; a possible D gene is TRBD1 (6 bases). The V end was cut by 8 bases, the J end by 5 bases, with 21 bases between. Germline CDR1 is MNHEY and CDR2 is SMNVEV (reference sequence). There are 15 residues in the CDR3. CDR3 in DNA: TGTGCCAGCGGGACAAATGGCCCTGGATGGGAGACCCAGTACTTC. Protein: CASGTNGPGWETQYF.

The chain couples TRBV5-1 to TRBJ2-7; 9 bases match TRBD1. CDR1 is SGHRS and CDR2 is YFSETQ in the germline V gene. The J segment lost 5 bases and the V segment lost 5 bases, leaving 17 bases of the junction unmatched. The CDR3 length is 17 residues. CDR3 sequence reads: CASSIQGSLTGGDEQYF. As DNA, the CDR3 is TGCGCCAGCAGTATTCAGGGAAGTCTGACAGGGGGGGACGAGCAGTACTTC. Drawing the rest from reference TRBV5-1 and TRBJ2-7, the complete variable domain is KAGVTQTPRYLIKTRGQQVTLSCSPISGHRSVSWYQQTPGQGLQFLFEYFSETQRNKGNFPGRFSGRQFSNSRSEMNVSTLELGDSALYLCASSIQGSLTGGDEQYFGPGTRLTVT.